This T cell receptor beta chain was identified in a study of control samples from healthy donors and cancer patients. Measured with immunoSEQ multiplex PCR; TCRdb has only the in-frame clones, and not every one. The sample holds 120,000 to 150,000 clones, approximately 94% seen once. This receptor was identified in a middle-aged man in good health. Specimen: blood.

CDR3 sequence (DNA): TGTGCCAGCTCAAGAGGGTACTATGGCTACACCTTC. Amino acids: CASSRGYYGYTF. V usage is TRBV6-5 and J usage is TRBJ1-2; D is undetermined. Germline-derived CDR1 and CDR2 are MNHEY and SVGAGI. This CDR3 is built from 12 residues. V shed 8 bases and J shed 3 bases, with 10 bases lying between them.